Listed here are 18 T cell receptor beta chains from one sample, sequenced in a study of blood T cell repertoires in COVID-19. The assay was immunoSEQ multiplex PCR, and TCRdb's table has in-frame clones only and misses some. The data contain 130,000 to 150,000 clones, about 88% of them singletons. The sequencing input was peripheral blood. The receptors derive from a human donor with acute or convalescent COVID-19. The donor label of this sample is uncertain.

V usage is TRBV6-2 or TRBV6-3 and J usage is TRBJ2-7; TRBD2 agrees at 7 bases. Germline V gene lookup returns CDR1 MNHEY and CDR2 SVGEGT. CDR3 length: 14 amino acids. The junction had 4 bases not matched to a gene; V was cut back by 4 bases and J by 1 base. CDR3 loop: CASSWGGESYEQYV. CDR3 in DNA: TGTGCCAGCAGTTGGGGGGGAGAATCCTACGAGCAGTACGTC.

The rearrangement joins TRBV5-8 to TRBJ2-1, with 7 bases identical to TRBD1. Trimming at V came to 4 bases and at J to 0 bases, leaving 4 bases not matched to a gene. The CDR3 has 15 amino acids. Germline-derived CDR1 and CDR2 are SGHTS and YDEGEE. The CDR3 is CASSPGQNSYNEQFF. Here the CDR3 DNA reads TGTGCCAGCAGCCCGGGACAGAACTCCTACAATGAGCAGTTCTTC.

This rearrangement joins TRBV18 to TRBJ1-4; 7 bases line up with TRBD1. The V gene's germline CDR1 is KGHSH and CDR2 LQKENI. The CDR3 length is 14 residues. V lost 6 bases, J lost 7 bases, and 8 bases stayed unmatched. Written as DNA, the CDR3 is TGTGCCAGCTCCCCGACAGGGACGACTGAAAAACTGTTTTTT. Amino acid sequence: CASSPTGTTEKLFF. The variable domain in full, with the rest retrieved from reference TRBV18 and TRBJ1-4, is NAGVMQNPRHLVRRRGQEARLRCSPMKGHSHVYWYRQLPEEGLKFMVYLQKENIIDESGMPKERFSAEFPKEGPSILRIQQVVRGDSAAYFCASSPTGTTEKLFFGSGTQLSVL.

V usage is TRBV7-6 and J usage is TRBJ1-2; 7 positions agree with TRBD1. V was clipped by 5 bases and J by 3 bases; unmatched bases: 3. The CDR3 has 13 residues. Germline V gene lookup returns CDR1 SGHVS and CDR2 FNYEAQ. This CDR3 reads CASSPGQDYGYTF. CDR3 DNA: TGTGCCAGCAGCCCAGGACAGGACTATGGCTACACCTTC.

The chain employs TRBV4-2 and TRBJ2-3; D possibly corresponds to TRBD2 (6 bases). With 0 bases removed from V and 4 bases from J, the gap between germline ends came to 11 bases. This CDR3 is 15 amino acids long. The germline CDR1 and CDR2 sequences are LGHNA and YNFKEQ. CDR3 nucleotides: TGTGCCAGCAGCCAAGAGCTAGCGAGGCCAGATACGCAGTATTTT. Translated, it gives CASSQELARPDTQYF.

This chain's CDR3 is CASSYSFALPGGEAFF. Written as DNA, the CDR3 is TGTGCCAGCAGTTACTCGTTTGCTCTACCGGGCGGGGAAGCTTTCTTT. The chain combines TRBV6-5 with TRBJ1-1; D gene ambiguous. Germline V CDR1 and CDR2: MNHEY, SVGAGI. CDR3 length: 16 amino acids. V lost 0 bases to trimming and J lost 8 bases, with 19 bases between them.

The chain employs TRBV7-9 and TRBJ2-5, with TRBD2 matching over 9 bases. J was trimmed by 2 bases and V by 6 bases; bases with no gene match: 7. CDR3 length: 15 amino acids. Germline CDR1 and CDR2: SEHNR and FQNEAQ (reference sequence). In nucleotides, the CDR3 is TGTGCCAGCAGACTTACTAGCGGGCGACAAGAGACCCAGTACTTC. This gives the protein CASRLTSGRQETQYF.

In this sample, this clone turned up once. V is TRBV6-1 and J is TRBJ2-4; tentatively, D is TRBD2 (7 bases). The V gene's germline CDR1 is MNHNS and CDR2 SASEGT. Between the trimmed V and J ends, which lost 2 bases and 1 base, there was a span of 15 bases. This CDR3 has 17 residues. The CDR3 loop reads CASSELGGHWAKNIQYF. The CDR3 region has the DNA TGTGCCAGCAGTGAATTGGGGGGGCATTGGGCCAAAAACATTCAGTACTTC.

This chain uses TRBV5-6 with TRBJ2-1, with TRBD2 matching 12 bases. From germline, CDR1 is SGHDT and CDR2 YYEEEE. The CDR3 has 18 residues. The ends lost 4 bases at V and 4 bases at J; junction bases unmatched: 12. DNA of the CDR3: TGTGCCAGCAGCACCACTAGCGGGGGGACGGGGATATACAATGAGCAGTTCTTC. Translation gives CASSTTSGGTGIYNEQFF.

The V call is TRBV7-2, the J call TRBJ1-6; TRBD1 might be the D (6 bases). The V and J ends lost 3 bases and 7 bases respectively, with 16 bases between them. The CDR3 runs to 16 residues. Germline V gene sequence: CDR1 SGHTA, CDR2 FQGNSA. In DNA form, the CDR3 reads TGTGCCAGCAGCTTGGCAGGGGTGTATGGGAATTCACCCCTCCACTTT. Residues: CASSLAGVYGNSPLHF.

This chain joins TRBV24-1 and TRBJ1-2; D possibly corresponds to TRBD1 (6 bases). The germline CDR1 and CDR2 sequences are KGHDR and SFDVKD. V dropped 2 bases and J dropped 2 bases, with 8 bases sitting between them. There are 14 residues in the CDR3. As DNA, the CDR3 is TGTGCCACCAGTGATTATGGACAGAACTATGGCTACACCTTC. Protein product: CATSDYGQNYGYTF.

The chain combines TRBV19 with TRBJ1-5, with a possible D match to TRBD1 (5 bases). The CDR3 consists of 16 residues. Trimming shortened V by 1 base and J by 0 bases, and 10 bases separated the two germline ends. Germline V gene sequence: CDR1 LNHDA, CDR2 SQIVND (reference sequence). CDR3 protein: CASSIGLTVSNQPQHF. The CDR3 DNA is TGTGCCAGTAGTATAGGTCTGACAGTTAGCAATCAGCCCCAGCATTTT.

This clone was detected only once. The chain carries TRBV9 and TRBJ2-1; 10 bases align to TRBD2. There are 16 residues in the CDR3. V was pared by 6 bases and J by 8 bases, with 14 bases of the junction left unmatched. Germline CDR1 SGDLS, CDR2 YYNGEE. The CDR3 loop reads CASTRDSGRPSDEQFF. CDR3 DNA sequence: TGTGCCAGCACCAGAGATAGCGGGAGGCCGTCGGATGAGCAGTTCTTC.

CDR3: CASSVGLAGSQETQYF. DNA for the CDR3: TGTGCCAGCAGCGTAGGGCTAGCGGGGTCCCAAGAGACCCAGTACTTC. The chain links TRBV9 to TRBJ2-5; TRBD2 matches 9 bases. In germline, CDR1 is SGDLS, CDR2 YYNGEE. With 0 bases clipped from V and 1 base from J, the junction kept 4 bases outside the gene matches. CDR3 length: 16 amino acids. The variable domain in full, completed from reference TRBV9 and TRBJ2-5, reads DSGVTQTPKHLITATGQRVTLRCSPRSGDLSVYWYQQSLDQGLQFLIQYYNGEERAKGNILERFSAQQFPDLHSELNLSSLELGDSALYFCASSVGLAGSQETQYFGPGTRLLVL.

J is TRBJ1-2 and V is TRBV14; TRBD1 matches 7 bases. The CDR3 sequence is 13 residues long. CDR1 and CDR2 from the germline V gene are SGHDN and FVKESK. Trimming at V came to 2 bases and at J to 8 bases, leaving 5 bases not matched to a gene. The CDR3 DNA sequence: TGTGCCAGCAGCCAAACAGGGGTTGGGGGCTACACCTTC. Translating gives CASSQTGVGGYTF.

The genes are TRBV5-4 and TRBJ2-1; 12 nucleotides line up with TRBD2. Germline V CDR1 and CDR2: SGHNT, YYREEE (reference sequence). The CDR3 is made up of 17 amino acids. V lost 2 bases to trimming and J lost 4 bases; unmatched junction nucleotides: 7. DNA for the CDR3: TGTGCCAGCAGCTTACCTAGCGGGGGGGAGACGTACAATGAGCAGTTCTTC. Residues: CASSLPSGGETYNEQFF.

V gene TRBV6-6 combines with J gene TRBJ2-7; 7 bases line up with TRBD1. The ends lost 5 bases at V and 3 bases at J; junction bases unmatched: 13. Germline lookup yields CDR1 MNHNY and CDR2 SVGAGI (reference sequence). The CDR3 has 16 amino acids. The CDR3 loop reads CASSTGGDRGGYEQYF. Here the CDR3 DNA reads TGTGCCAGCAGTACGGGTGGGGACAGAGGGGGCTACGAGCAGTACTTC.

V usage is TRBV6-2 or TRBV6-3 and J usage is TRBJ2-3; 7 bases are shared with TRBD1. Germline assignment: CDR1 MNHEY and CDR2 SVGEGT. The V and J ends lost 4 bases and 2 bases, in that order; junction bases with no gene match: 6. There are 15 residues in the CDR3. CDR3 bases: TGTGCCAGCAGTTTGGGACAGTTGACCACAGATACGCAGTATTTT. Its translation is CASSLGQLTTDTQYF.